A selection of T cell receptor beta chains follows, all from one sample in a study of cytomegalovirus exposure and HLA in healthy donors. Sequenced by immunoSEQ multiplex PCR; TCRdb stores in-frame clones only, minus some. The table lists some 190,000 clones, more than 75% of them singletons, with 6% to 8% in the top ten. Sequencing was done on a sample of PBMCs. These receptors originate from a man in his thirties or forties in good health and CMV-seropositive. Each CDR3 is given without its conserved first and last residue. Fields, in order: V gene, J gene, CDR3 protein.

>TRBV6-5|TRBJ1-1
ASSSNRGSTEAF
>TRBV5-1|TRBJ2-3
ASSFSSTDTQY
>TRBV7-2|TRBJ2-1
ASSLGNEQF
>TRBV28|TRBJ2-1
ASSRPISGTYNEQF
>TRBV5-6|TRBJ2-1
ASSLGEGNEQF
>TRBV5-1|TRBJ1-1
ASSLVGAF
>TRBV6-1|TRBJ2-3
ASLDSADTQY
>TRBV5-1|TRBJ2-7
ASSLVPASGVPYEQY
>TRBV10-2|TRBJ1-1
ASSESWGDTNTEAF
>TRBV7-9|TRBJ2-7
ASEGGGEQY
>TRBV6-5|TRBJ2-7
ASRQPGQGAYEQY
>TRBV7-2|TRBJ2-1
ASSLGLANNEQF
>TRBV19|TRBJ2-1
ASRRVSGGHEQF
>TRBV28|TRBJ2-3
ASSSNTDTQY
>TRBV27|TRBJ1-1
ASSLSIDSYTEAF
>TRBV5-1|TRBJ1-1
ASSLMTGDLNTEAF
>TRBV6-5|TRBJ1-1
ASRLSPGQGARAF
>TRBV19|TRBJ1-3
ASSIRLTGIPGNTIY
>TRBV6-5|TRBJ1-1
ASSFGSEAF
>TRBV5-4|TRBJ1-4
ASSLGGTGNEKLF
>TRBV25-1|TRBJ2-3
ASSDSGGSDTQY
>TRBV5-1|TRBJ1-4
ASSPGTGGAEDEKLF
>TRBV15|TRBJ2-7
ATSRDTSASSYEQY
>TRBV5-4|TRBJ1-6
ASSIGQNSPLH
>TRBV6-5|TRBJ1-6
ASSNRGSYSPLH
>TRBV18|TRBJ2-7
ASSPSGGYEQY
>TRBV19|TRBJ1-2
ASSIIRVKYGYT
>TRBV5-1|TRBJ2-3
ASSRGGPTDTQY
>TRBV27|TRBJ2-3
ASTRGDTQY
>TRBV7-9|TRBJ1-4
ASSFLGGSANEKLF
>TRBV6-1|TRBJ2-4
ASSVLTGGAENIQY
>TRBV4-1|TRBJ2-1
ASSPAAEAVSYNEQF
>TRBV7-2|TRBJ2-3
ASSADYLSTDTQY
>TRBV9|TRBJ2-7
ASSPYTGYEQY
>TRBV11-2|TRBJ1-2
ASSLTPGYDYGYT
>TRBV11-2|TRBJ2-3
ASSTRLAGEDTQY
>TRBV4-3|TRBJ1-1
ASSQGTVGRTEAF